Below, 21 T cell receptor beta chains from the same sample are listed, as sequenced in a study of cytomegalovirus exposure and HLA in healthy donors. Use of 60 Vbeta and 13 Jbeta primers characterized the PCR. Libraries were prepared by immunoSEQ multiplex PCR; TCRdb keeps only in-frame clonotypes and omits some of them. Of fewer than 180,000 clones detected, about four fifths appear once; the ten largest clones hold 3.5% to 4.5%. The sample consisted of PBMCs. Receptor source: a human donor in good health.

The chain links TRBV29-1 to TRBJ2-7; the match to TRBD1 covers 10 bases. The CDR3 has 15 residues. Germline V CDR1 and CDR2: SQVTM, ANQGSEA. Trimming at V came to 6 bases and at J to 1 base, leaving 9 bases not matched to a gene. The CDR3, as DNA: TGCAGCGTAAGCCGGGGACAGGGGATTTCCTACGAGCAGTACTTC. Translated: CSVSRGQGISYEQYF.

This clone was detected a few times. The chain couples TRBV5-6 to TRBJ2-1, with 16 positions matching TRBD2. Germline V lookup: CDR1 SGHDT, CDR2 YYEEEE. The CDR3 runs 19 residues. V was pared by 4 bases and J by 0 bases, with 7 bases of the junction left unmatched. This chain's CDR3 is CASSQPGLAGGSSYNEQFF. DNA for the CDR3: TGTGCCAGCAGCCAGCCGGGACTAGCGGGAGGGAGCTCCTACAATGAGCAGTTCTTC.

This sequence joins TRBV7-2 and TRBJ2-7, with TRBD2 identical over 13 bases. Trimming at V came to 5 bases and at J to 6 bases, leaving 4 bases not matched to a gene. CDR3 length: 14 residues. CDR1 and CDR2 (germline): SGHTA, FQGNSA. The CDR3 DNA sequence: TGTGCCAGCAGCCCTGGACTAGCGGGAGTCGAGCAGTACTTC. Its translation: CASSPGLAGVEQYF.

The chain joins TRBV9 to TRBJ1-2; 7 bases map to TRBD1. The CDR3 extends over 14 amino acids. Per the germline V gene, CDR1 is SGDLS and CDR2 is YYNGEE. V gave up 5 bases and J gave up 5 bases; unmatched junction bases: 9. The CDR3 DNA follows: TGTGCCAGCAGTTTAGATACAGGGGCTTATGGCTACACCTTC. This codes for CASSLDTGAYGYTF.

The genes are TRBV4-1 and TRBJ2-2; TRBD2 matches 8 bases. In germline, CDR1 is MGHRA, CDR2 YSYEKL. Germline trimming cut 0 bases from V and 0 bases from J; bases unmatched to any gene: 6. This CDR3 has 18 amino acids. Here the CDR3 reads CASSQDSGDSANTGELFF. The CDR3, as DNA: TGCGCCAGCAGCCAAGATAGCGGGGACTCTGCGAACACCGGGGAGCTGTTTTTT.

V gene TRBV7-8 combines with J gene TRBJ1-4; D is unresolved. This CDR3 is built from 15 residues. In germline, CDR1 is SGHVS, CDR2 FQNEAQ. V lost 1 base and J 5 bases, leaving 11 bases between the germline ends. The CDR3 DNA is TGTGCCAGCAGCTTAGATTACAGCCCGAATGAAAAACTGTTTTTT. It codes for CASSLDYSPNEKLFF.

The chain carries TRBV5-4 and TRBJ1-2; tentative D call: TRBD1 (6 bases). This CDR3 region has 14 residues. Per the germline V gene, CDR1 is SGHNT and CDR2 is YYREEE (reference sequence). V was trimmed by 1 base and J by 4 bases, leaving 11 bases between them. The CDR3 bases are TGTGCCAGCAGCTTGTCTACAGGGTCCTATGGCTACACCTTC. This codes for CASSLSTGSYGYTF.

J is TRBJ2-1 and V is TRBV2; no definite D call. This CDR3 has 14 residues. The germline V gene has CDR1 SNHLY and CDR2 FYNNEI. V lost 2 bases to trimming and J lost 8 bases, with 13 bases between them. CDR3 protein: CASSESSKNHEQFF. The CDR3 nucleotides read TGTGCCAGCAGTGAAAGTAGCAAGAATCATGAGCAGTTCTTC.

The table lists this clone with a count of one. CDR3 in amino acids: CASSPHGTGTYEQYF. The CDR3 bases are TGTGCCAGCAGCCCCCACGGGACAGGGACCTACGAGCAGTACTTC. The chain uses TRBV7-8 and TRBJ2-7, with 9 bases identical to TRBD1. Germline CDR1 SGHVS, CDR2 FQNEAQ. J was trimmed by 2 bases and V by 5 bases; bases with no gene match: 7. The CDR3 spans 15 residues. Full variable domain (rest looked up from reference TRBV7-8 and TRBJ2-7): GAGVSQSPRYKVAKRGQDVALRCDPISGHVSLFWYQQALGQGPEFLTYFQNEAQLDKSGLPSDRFFAERPEGSVSTLKIQRTQQEDSAVYLCASSPHGTGTYEQYFGPGTRLTVT.

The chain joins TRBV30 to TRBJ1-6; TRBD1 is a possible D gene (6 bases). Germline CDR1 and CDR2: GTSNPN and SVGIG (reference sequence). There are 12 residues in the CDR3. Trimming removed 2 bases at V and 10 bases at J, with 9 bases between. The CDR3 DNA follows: TGTGCCTGGAGTAGGGACATATCACCCCTCCACTTT. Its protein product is CAWSRDISPLHF.

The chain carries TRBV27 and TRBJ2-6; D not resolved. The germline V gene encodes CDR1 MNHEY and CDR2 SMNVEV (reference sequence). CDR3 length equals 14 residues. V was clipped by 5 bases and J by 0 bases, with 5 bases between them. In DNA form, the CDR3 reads TGTGCCAGCAGTCCCATCTCTGGGGCCAACGTCCTGACTTTC. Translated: CASSPISGANVLTF.

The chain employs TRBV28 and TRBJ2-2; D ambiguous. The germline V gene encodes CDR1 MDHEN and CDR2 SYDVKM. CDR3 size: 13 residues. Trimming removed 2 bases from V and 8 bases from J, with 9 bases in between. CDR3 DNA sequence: TGTGCCAGCAGTTTAAACCCGACAGGGGAGCTGTTTTTT. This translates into CASSLNPTGELFF.

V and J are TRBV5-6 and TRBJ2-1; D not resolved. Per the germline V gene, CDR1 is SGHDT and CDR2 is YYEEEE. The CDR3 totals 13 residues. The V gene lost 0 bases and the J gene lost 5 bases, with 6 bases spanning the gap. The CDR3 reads CASSLDSNNEQFF. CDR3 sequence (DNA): TGTGCCAGCAGCTTGGACAGTAACAATGAGCAGTTCTTC.

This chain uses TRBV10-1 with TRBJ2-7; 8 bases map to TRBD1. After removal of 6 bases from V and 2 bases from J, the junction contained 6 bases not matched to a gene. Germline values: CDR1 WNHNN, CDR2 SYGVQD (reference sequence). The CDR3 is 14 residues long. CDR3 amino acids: CASSTGTGTYEQYF. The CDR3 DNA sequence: TGCGCCAGCAGCACCGGGACAGGTACCTACGAGCAGTACTTC.

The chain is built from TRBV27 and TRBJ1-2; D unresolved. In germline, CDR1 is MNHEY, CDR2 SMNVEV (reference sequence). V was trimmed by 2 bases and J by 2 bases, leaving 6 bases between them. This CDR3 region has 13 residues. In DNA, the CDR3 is TGTGCCAGCAGTTTAAGACAAAACTATGGCTACACCTTC. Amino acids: CASSLRQNYGYTF.

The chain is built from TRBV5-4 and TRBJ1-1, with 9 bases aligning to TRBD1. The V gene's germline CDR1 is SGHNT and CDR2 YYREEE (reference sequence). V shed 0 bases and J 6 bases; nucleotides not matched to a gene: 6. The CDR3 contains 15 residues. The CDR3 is CASSLERTGVSEAFF. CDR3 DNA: TGTGCCAGCAGCTTGGAACGGACAGGGGTCTCTGAAGCTTTCTTT.

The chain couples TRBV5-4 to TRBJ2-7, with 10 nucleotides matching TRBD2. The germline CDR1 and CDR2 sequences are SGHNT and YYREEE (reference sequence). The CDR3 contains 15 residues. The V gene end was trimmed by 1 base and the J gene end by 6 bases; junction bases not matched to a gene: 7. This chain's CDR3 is CASSLMVAGGGEQYF. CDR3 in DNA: TGTGCCAGCAGCTTGATGGTAGCGGGGGGAGGCGAGCAGTACTTC.

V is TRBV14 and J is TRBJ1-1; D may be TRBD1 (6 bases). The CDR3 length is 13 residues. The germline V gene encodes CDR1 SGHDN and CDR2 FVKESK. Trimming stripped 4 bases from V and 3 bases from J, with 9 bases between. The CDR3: CASSLQGYTEAFF. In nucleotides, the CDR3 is TGTGCCAGCAGCCTTCAGGGGTACACTGAAGCTTTCTTT.

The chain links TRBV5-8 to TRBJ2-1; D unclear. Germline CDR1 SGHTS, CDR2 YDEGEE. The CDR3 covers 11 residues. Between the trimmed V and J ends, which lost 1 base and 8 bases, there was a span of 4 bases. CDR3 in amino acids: CASSLQDEQFF. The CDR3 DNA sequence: TGTGCCAGCAGCTTGCAGGATGAGCAGTTCTTC.

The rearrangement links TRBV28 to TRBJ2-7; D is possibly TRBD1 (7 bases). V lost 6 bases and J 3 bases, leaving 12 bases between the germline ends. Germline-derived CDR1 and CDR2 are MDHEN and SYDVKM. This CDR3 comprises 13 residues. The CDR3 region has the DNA TGTGCCAGCAGCTGGGGGGACAGCTACGAGCAGTACTTC. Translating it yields CASSWGDSYEQYF.

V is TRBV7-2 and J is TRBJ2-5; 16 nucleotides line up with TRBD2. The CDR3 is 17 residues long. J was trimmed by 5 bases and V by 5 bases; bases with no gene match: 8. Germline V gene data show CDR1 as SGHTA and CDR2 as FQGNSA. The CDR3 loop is CASSPGTSGGAWETQYF. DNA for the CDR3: TGTGCCAGCAGCCCGGGGACTAGCGGGGGGGCTTGGGAGACCCAGTACTTC.